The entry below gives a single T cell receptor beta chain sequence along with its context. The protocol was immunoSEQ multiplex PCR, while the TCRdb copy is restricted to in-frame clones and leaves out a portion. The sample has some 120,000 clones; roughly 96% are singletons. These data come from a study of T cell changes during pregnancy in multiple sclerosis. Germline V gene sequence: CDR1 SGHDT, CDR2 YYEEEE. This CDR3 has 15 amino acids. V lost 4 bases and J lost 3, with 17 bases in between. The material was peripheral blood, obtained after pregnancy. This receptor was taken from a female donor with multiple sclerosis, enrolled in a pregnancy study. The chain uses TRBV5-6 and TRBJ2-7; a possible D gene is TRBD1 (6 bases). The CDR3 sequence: CASSNYRESVYEQYF. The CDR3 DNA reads TGTGCCAGCAGCAACTACAGGGAATCGGTCTACGAGCAGTACTTC.